This T cell receptor beta chain comes out of a study of blood T cell repertoires in COVID-19. Across the whole study: Sample material is recorded as cDNA or gDNA derived from T cells, B-cell-depleted T cells, or PBMCs.

Method: immunoSEQ multiplex PCR; TCRdb's copy keeps in-frame clones and lacks some. This sample has 150,000 to 200,000 clones; 84% occur once, and the top ten carry approximately 8%. V gave up 8 bases and J gave up 3 bases; unmatched junction bases: 5. Looked up from germline, CDR1 is MNHEY and CDR2 is SVGAGI. CDR3 length: 13 residues. This sequence was found in a woman aged 45 to 65 who had recovered from COVID-19. The sequenced sample was PBMCs or T cells enriched from blood (not recorded which). The chain carries TRBV6-5 and TRBJ1-1, with TRBD1 matching 8 bases. The CDR3 region is CASRRQGYTEAFF. The CDR3 DNA sequence: TGTGCCAGCCGGAGACAGGGGTACACTGAAGCTTTCTTT.